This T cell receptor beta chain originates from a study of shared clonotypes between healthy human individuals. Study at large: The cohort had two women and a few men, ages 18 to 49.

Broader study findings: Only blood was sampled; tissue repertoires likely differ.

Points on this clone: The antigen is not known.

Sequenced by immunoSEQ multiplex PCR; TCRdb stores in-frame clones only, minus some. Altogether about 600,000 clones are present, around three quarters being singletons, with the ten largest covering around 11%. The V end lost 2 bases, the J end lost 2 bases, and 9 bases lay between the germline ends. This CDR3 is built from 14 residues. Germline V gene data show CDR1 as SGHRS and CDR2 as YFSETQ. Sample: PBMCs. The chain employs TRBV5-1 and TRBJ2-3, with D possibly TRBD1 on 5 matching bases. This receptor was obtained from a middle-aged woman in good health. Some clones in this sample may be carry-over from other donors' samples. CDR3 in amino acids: CASSFQGYTDTQYF. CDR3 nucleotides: TGCGCCAGCAGCTTTCAGGGTTACACAGATACGCAGTATTTT.